This T cell receptor beta chain was recorded in a study of cytomegalovirus exposure and HLA in healthy donors. Broader study findings: Sequencing depth roughly uniform across donors was assumed in presence/absence analyses.

This clone was picked up a small number of times. Its antigen is not known. Both 60 Vbeta primers and 13 Jbeta primers went into the PCR. Data came from immunoSEQ multiplex PCR; TCRdb stores just in-frame clones and leaves some out. The repertoire holds roughly 200,000 clones, with 55% to 75% as singletons. As for the donors, each was a healthy bone marrow donor. The sample was PBMCs. This receptor was taken from a middle-aged man in good health and CMV-seropositive.

The chain's CDR3 is CASHQGSEQYF. In DNA, the CDR3 is TGTGCCAGCCACCAGGGTTCCGAGCAGTACTTC. J is TRBJ2-7 and V is TRBV6-5; maybe TRBD1 (5 bases). This CDR3 is 11 amino acids long. V lost 8 bases to trimming and J lost 6 bases, with 11 bases between them. CDR1 MNHEY and CDR2 SVGAGI come from the germline V gene.